This record covers a single T cell receptor beta chain. Antigen specificity is unknown. Germline assignment: CDR1 LNHNV and CDR2 YYDKDF (reference sequence). There are 15 residues in the CDR3. With 1 base clipped from V and 4 bases from J, the junction kept 3 bases outside the gene matches. PCR primers comprised 60 Vbeta and 13 Jbeta primers. TCRdb's table, derived via immunoSEQ multiplex PCR, lists solely in-frame clones and lacks some. Among 90,000 to 120,000 clones listed, roughly 82% were seen once. This sample was included in a study of cytomegalovirus exposure and HLA in healthy donors. The study, taken as a whole, reports: HLA alleles showed associations with fewer than 20,000 TCR beta sequences in a later analysis, at a 0.05 false discovery rate. Among TCR beta chains, those listed as cytomegalovirus-associated numbered roughly 150.

This sequence joins TRBV15 and TRBJ2-7; TRBD2 matches 11 bases. Sequencing was done on a sample of PBMCs. The receptor comes from a man under 40 in good health and CMV-seropositive. The CDR3 spells CATSRVASGGYEQYF. Written as DNA, the CDR3 is TGTGCCACCAGCAGAGTGGCTAGCGGGGGGTACGAGCAGTACTTC.